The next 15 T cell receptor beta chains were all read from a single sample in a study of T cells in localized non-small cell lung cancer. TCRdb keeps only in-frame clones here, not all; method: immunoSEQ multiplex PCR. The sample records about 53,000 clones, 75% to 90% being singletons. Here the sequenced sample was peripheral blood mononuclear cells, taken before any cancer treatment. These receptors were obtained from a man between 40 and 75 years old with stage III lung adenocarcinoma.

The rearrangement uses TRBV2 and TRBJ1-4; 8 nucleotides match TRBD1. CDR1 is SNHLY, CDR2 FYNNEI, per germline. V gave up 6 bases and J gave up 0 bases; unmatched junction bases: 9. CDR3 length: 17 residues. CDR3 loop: CASRGQAEAATNEKLFF. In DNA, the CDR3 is TGTGCCAGCAGGGGACAGGCGGAGGCCGCAACTAATGAAAAACTGTTTTTT.

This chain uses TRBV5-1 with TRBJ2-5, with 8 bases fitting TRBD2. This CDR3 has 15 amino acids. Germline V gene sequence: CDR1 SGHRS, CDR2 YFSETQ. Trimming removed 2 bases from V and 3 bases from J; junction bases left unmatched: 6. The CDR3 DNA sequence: TGCGCCAGCAGCTTCTCAGCGGGAGTTGAAGAGACCCAGTACTTC. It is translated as CASSFSAGVEETQYF.

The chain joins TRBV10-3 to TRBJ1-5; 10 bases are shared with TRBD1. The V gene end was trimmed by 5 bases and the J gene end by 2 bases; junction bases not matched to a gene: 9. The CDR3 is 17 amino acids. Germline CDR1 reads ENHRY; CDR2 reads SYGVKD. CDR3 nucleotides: TGTGCCATCAGTAGATCCGGGACAGGGGATGGCAATCAGCCCCAGCATTTT. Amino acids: CAISRSGTGDGNQPQHF.

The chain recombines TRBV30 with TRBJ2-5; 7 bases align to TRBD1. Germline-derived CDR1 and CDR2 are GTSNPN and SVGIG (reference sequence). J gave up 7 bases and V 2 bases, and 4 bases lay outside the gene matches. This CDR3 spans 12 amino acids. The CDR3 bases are TGTGCCTGGAGTCGACAGGGTGGGACCCAGTACTTC. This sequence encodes CAWSRQGGTQYF.

The CDR3 protein is CASAPTGANVLTF. CDR3 coding DNA: TGTGCCAGCGCCCCAACCGGGGCCAACGTCCTGACTTTC. The rearrangement links TRBV7-3 to TRBJ2-6; D uncertain. The length of the CDR3 is 13 residues. The ends were cut back, 8 bases at V and 4 bases at J, with 9 bases in the middle. CDR1 is SGHTA, CDR2 FQGTGA, per germline.

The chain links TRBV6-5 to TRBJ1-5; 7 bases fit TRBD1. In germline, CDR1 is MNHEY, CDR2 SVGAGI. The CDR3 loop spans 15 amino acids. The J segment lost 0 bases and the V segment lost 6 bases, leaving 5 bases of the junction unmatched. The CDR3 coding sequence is TGTGCCAGCAGCCCCAGGGGGGATAGCAATCAGCCCCAGCATTTT. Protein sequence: CASSPRGDSNQPQHF.

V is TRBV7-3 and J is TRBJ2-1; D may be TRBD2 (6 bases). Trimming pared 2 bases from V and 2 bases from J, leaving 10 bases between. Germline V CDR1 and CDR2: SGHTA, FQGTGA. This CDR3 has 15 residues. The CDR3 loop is CASSLGGNPYNEQFF. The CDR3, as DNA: TGTGCCAGCAGCTTAGGAGGGAACCCCTACAATGAGCAGTTCTTC.

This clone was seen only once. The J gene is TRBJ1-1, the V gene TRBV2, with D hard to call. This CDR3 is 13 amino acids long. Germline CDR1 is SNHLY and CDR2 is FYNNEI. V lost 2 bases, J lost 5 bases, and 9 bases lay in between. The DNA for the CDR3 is TGTGCCAGCAGTGAAAGGGAGGAAACTGAAGCTTTCTTT. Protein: CASSEREETEAFF.

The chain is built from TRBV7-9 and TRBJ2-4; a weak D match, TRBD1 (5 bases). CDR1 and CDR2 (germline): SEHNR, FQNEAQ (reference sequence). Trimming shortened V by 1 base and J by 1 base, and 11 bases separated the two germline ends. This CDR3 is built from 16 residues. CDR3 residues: CASSLGGPGAKNIQYF. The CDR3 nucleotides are TGTGCCAGCAGCTTAGGAGGCCCAGGGGCCAAAAACATTCAGTACTTC.

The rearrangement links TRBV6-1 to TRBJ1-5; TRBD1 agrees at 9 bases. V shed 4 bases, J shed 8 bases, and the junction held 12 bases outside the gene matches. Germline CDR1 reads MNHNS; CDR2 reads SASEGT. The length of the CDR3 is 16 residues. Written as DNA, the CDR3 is TGTGCCAGCAGTGGAGCCGGGACAGGGATTGGAGAGCCCCAGCATTTT. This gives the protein CASSGAGTGIGEPQHF.

In DNA, the CDR3 is TGTGCCAGCAGTTACGGCGATAGCTCTGGAAACACCATATATTTT. It codes for CASSYGDSSGNTIYF. The rearrangement links TRBV6-6 to TRBJ1-3; D not certain. CDR3 length: 15 amino acids. V lost 2 bases, J lost 0 bases, and 8 bases lay in between. Germline CDR1 reads MNHNY; CDR2 reads SVGAGI (reference sequence).

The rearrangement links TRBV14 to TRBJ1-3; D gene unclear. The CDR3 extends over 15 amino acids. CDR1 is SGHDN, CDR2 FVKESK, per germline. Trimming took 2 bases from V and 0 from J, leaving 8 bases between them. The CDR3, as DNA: TGTGCCAGCAGCCAAATCGGGGACTCTGGAAACACCATATATTTT. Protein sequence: CASSQIGDSGNTIYF.

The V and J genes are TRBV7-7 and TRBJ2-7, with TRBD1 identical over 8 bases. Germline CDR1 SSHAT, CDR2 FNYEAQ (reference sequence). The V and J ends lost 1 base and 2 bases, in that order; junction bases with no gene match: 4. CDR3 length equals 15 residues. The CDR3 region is CASSLGQGATYEQYF. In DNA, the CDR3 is TGTGCCAGCAGCTTAGGTCAGGGGGCTACCTACGAGCAGTACTTC. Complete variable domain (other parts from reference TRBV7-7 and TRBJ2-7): GAGVSQSPRYKVTKRGQDVTLRCDPISSHATLYWYQQALGQGPEFLTYFNYEAQPDKSGLPSDRFSAERPEGSISTLTIQRTEQRDSAMYRCASSLGQGATYEQYFGPGTRLTVT.

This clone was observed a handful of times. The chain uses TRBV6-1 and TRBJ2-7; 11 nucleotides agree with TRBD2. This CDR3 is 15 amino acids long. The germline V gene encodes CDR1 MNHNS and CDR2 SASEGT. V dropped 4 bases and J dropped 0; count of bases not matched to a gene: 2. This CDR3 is CASSASGGSSYEQYF. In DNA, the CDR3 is TGTGCCAGCAGTGCTAGCGGGGGGAGCTCCTACGAGCAGTACTTC.

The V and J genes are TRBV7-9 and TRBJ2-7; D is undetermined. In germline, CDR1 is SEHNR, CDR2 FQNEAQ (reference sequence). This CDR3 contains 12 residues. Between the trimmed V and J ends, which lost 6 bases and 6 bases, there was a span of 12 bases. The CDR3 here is CASRPSVGEQYF. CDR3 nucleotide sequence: TGTGCCAGCAGACCGTCGGTAGGCGAGCAGTACTTC.